Below are 31 T cell receptor beta chains sequenced from a single sample in a study of spatial heterogeneity in lung cancer. Time point given: sample taken at primary tumor resection. TCRdb reprocessed the 5' RACE reads via MiXCR and lists one record per CDR3 protein. The table includes some 39,000 distinct CDR3 sequences, approximately 6.2% detected once. Specimen: PBMCs, collected at surgery. The receptors were sampled from a female donor with early-stage non-small cell lung cancer.

This clonotype was seen ten or more times. The genes are TRBV7-2 and TRBJ2-1; no firm D call. In germline, CDR1 is SGHTA, CDR2 FQGNSA. The CDR3 loop spans 12 amino acids. V was pared by 5 bases and J by 9 bases, with 11 bases between. The CDR3 DNA sequence: TGTGCCAGCAGCCCCCGCTACGGTGAGCAGTTCTTC. It yields the protein CASSPRYGEQFF.

There are many counts of this clonotype. This chain joins TRBV6-6 and TRBJ2-3, with a weak D call TRBD1 (6 bases). The germline V and J ends were trimmed by 6 bases and 6 bases, with 13 bases remaining between them. This CDR3 comprises 13 residues. Germline values: CDR1 MNHNY, CDR2 SVGAGI (reference sequence). The CDR3 here is CASRETGTDTQYF. CDR3 DNA sequence: TGTGCCAGCAGAGAAACAGGGACCGATACGCAGTATTTT.

This clonotype was counted only a few times. The chain employs TRBV5-1 and TRBJ2-3, with 10 positions matching TRBD2. This CDR3 region has 17 residues. The germline gives CDR1 SGHRS, CDR2 YFSETQ. With 1 base clipped from V and 5 bases from J, the junction kept 10 bases outside the gene matches. The CDR3 region has the DNA TGCGCCAGCAGCTTGACGAGGACTAGCGGCGCCCTAGATACGCAGTATTTT. It is translated as CASSLTRTSGALDTQYF.

CDR3 DNA: TGTGCCAGCAGCCAAGATCTGGGGGCCGAGCGGCTGTTTTTT. Translated, it gives CASSQDLGAERLFF. V gene TRBV3-1 combines with J gene TRBJ2-2; tentative D call: TRBD1 (6 bases). Germline V gene data show CDR1 as LGHDT and CDR2 as YNNKEL (reference sequence). The CDR3 runs to 14 residues. Trimming cost V 0 bases and J 13 bases, with 15 bases left between them.

The table lists this clonotype with many counts. The chain joins TRBV16 to TRBJ1-1, with D unclear. CDR3 size: 15 residues. Trimming pared 0 bases from V and 0 bases from J, leaving 8 bases between. Per the germline V gene, CDR1 is KGHSY and CDR2 is FQNENV. The CDR3 region is CASSQSGRVNTEAFF. CDR3 nucleotide sequence: TGTGCCAGCAGCCAATCGGGGAGGGTGAACACTGAAGCTTTCTTT.

In its sample, this clonotype was seen many times. The rearrangement joins TRBV10-1 to TRBJ1-1, with D unclear. Germline lookup yields CDR1 WNHNN and CDR2 SYGVQD (reference sequence). The CDR3 is 14 amino acids. V lost 8 bases to trimming and J lost 0 bases, with 13 bases between them. CDR3 DNA sequence: TGCGCCAGCTCCGTGTTAGTGGTGAACACTGAAGCTTTCTTT. Residues: CASSVLVVNTEAFF.

This clonotype showed up just once. Given a much more abundant clone one base away, this may be a read error. The chain joins TRBV12-3 or TRBV12-4 to TRBJ1-1; D may be TRBD1 (5 bases). CDR3 length equals 14 residues. Trimming pared 7 bases from V and 4 bases from J, leaving 16 bases between. The CDR3 sequence: CASTQGRGSTEAFF. The CDR3 DNA follows: TGTGCCAGCACCCAGGGACGGGGGAGCACTGAAGCTTTCTTT.

This clonotype was counted many times. This chain uses TRBV11-2 with TRBJ2-3; 10 bases line up with TRBD2. Unmatched junction bases numbered 12, after V lost 6 bases and J lost 3 bases. The CDR3 runs to 17 residues. CDR1 is SGHAT, CDR2 FQNNGV, per germline. CDR3: CASRDPGGLAVTDTQYF. CDR3 coding DNA: TGTGCCAGCAGGGACCCGGGCGGACTAGCGGTAACAGATACGCAGTATTTT.

This chain links TRBV18 with TRBJ1-3, with a weak D call TRBD1 (6 bases). The CDR3 runs to 15 residues. Germline V CDR1 and CDR2: KGHSH, LQKENI. The ends were cut back, 6 bases at V and 1 base at J, with 13 bases in the middle. In DNA, the CDR3 is TGTGCCAGCTCTCCCTTCCAGGGGTCTGGAAACACCATATATTTT. The encoded protein is CASSPFQGSGNTIYF.

This clonotype was seen more than once but under ten times. The CDR3 DNA reads TGTGCCAGCAGCTTTGGACAGGCCTATGGCTACACCTTC. Translation: CASSFGQAYGYTF. This chain connects TRBV7-2 to TRBJ1-2; 7 bases are a match to TRBD1. From germline, CDR1 is SGHTA and CDR2 FQGNSA. V dropped 3 bases and J dropped 4; count of bases not matched to a gene: 2. CDR3 length: 13 amino acids. The full variable domain, completed using reference TRBV7-2 and TRBJ1-2, is GAGVSQSPSNKVTEKGKDVELRCDPISGHTALYWYRQSLGQGLEFLIYFQGNSAPDKSGLPSDRFSAERTGGSVSTLTIQRTQQEDSAVYLCASSFGQAYGYTFGSGTRLTVV.

This clonotype was recorded a few times. This chain links TRBV10-3 with TRBJ2-3, with TRBD2 as a possible D gene (6 bases). Looked up from germline, CDR1 is ENHRY and CDR2 is SYGVKD. CDR3 length: 15 amino acids. Trimming removed 0 bases from V and 1 base from J, with 8 bases in between. The CDR3 spells CAISESGGGTDTQYF. The CDR3 region has the DNA TGTGCCATCAGTGAGTCGGGCGGGGGCACAGATACGCAGTATTTT.

V usage is TRBV28 and J usage is TRBJ2-1, with D possibly matching TRBD1 (5 bases). Trimming removed 5 bases from V and 2 bases from J, with 7 bases in between. CDR3 length: 13 residues. CDR1 is MDHEN and CDR2 is SYDVKM in the germline V gene. The CDR3 is CASSLDTYNEQFF. The CDR3, as DNA: TGTGCCAGCAGTCTGGACACCTACAATGAGCAGTTCTTC.

This clonotype was counted between two and nine times. The rearrangement links TRBV7-9 to TRBJ2-1, with unresolved D. Trimming took off 1 base at V and 8 bases at J, with 6 bases between the two ends. CDR1 and CDR2 (germline): SEHNR, FQNEAQ (reference sequence). This CDR3 region has 12 residues. CDR3 residues: CASSLEQDEQFF. In DNA, the CDR3 is TGTGCCAGCAGCTTAGAGCAGGATGAGCAGTTCTTC. Full variable domain (outside the CDR3, taken from reference TRBV7-9 and TRBJ2-1): DTGVSQNPRHKITKRGQNVTFRCDPISEHNRLYWYRQTLGQGPEFLTYFQNEAQLEKSRLLSDRFSAERPKGSFSTLEIQRTEQGDSAMYLCASSLEQDEQFFGPGTRLTVL.

This clonotype has at least ten counts. The chain links TRBV7-9 to TRBJ2-4; D is perhaps TRBD1 (5 bases). Trimming removed 8 bases from V and 4 bases from J, with 12 bases in between. The germline CDR1 and CDR2 sequences are SEHNR and FQNEAQ (reference sequence). CDR3 length: 13 residues. The CDR3 reads CASGALGKNIQYF. As DNA, the CDR3 is TGTGCCAGCGGGGCCCTCGGAAAAAACATTCAGTACTTC.

This clonotype was seen repeatedly, ten times or more. The chain carries TRBV2 and TRBJ2-7, with TRBD2 matching over 9 bases. The trim removed 5 bases at V and 7 bases at J, leaving 9 bases unmatched. The CDR3 runs 14 residues. The germline V gene has CDR1 SNHLY and CDR2 FYNNEI. The CDR3 spells CASSTLAGLTEQYF. CDR3 in DNA: TGTGCCAGCAGTACACTAGCGGGCCTTACGGAGCAGTACTTC.

There are a few counts of this clonotype. This chain connects TRBV7-3 to TRBJ2-3; D not resolved. The germline V gene has CDR1 SGHTA and CDR2 FQGTGA. Trimming shortened V by 3 bases and J by 2 bases, and 6 bases separated the two germline ends. This CDR3 region has 13 residues. DNA of the CDR3: TGTGCCAGCAGCTTTGGGTCCACAGATACGCAGTATTTT. This gives the protein CASSFGSTDTQYF. Supplemented by reference TRBV7-3 and TRBJ2-3, the full variable domain reads GAGVSQTPSNKVTEKGKYVELRCDPISGHTALYWYRQSLGQGPEFLIYFQGTGAADDSGLPNDRFFAVRPEGSVSTLKIQRTERGDSAVYLCASSFGSTDTQYFGPGTRLTVL.

This chain connects TRBV6-5 to TRBJ1-1; D possibly corresponds to TRBD1 (5 bases). The CDR3 is 13 residues long. Germline V gene sequence: CDR1 MNHEY, CDR2 SVGAGI. V lost 6 bases to trimming and J lost 7 bases, with 15 bases between them. CDR3 nucleotide sequence: TGTGCCAGCAGACCCGGGGAGGGACGTGAAGCTTTCTTT. It yields the protein CASRPGEGREAFF.

Many counts were recorded for this clonotype. The chain employs TRBV5-1 and TRBJ1-2; D not resolved. The CDR3 runs to 13 residues. Germline CDR1 reads SGHRS; CDR2 reads YFSETQ. V lost 2 bases and J 6 bases, leaving 11 bases between the germline ends. Here the CDR3 reads CASSLSAPNGYTF. For the CDR3, the DNA is TGCGCCAGCAGCTTATCGGCTCCAAATGGCTACACCTTC.

V usage is TRBV2 and J usage is TRBJ1-1, with D unresolved. This CDR3 contains 13 residues. CDR1 SNHLY and CDR2 FYNNEI come from the germline V gene. V dropped 4 bases and J dropped 0 bases, with 6 bases sitting between them. CDR3 sequence: CASSGHLNTEAFF. The CDR3 region has the DNA TGTGCCAGCAGTGGACACCTGAACACTGAAGCTTTCTTT.

The rearrangement joins TRBV7-2 to TRBJ1-5; 8 bases are shared with TRBD1. The germline V gene has CDR1 SGHTA and CDR2 FQGNSA. V shed 1 base and J 0 bases; nucleotides not matched to a gene: 5. This CDR3 has 17 residues. CDR3 sequence (DNA): TGTGCCAGCAGCTTAGAGCAGGGGGCATATAGCAATCAGCCCCAGCATTTT. Translating gives CASSLEQGAYSNQPQHF.

V is TRBV28 and J is TRBJ1-2, with 8 bases aligning to TRBD1. Germline CDR1 MDHEN, CDR2 SYDVKM. This CDR3 has 15 residues. Unmatched junction bases numbered 13, after V lost 6 bases and J lost 7 bases. CDR3 sequence (DNA): TGTGCCAGCAGACCCGTCGGACAGGGAACAGGTGGCTACACCTTC. Residues: CASRPVGQGTGGYTF.

This clonotype was counted ten times or more. The CDR3 sequence: CASSYARNYGYTF. As DNA, the CDR3 is TGTGCCAGCAGTTACGCCAGGAACTATGGCTACACCTTC. V and J are TRBV6-2 or TRBV6-3 and TRBJ1-2; D remains ambiguous. The CDR3 is 13 residues long. V lost 2 bases and J 2 bases, leaving 6 bases between the germline ends. From germline, CDR1 is MNHEY and CDR2 SVGEGT.

This clonotype was seen repeatedly, ten times or more. The chain is built from TRBV23-1 and TRBJ2-5; TRBD1 agrees at 7 bases. TRBV23-1 is known as an ORF, though its function is uncertain. CDR3 length: 16 residues. J gave up 3 bases and V 2 bases, and 9 bases lay outside the gene matches. The CDR3 sequence is CASSQTLGQEKETQYF. In DNA form, the CDR3 reads TGCGCCAGCAGTCAAACCCTTGGACAGGAAAAAGAGACCCAGTACTTC.

In this sample, this clonotype turned up a few times. The chain links TRBV28 to TRBJ2-7; 12 nucleotides align to TRBD2. V lost 6 bases, J lost 4 bases, and 7 bases stayed unmatched. Germline V gives CDR1 MDHEN, CDR2 SYDVKM. The CDR3 totals 15 residues. The CDR3 bases are TGTGCCAGCAGGTGGACTAGCGGGGAGGGGTACGAGCAGTACTTC. Protein: CASRWTSGEGYEQYF.

At least ten counts were recorded for this clonotype. This chain connects TRBV6-6 to TRBJ1-1, with 10 bases lining up with TRBD1. V lost 5 bases and J lost 8; bases outside the gene matches: 2. The CDR3 spans 12 residues. Germline V CDR1 and CDR2: MNHNY, SVGAGI (reference sequence). CDR3 nucleotide sequence: TGTGCCAGCAGTGGGGGACAGGGGGAAGCTTTCTTT. Residues: CASSGGQGEAFF.

In this sample, this clonotype turned up many times. This sequence joins TRBV11-2 and TRBJ2-5; D gene uncertain. CDR1 SGHAT and CDR2 FQNNGV come from the germline V gene. The germline V and J ends were trimmed by 3 bases and 5 bases, with 7 bases remaining between them. The CDR3 runs to 12 residues. The DNA for the CDR3 is TGTGCCAGCAGCTTTAGCAGGGAGACCCAGTACTTC. Its protein is CASSFSRETQYF.

Many counts were recorded for this clonotype. This chain links TRBV29-1 with TRBJ1-1, with D uncertain. Trimming pared 3 bases from V and 0 bases from J, leaving 8 bases between. The CDR3 is made up of 13 amino acids. CDR1 is SQVTM and CDR2 is ANQGSEA in the germline V gene. Written as DNA, the CDR3 is TGCAGCGTTGAGAGCCATTTGAACACTGAAGCTTTCTTT. Translation gives CSVESHLNTEAFF.

V gene TRBV29-1 combines with J gene TRBJ2-3; TRBD2 agrees at 7 bases. The CDR3 length is 12 residues. CDR1 is SQVTM, CDR2 ANQGSEA, per germline. Unmatched junction bases numbered 6, after V lost 7 bases and J lost 5 bases. This CDR3 reads CSARTSIDTQYF. In DNA, the CDR3 is TGCAGCGCCAGGACTAGTATAGATACGCAGTATTTT.

This clonotype showed up many times. The rearrangement uses TRBV29-1 and TRBJ2-3; 7 nucleotides agree with TRBD1. Germline trimming cut 7 bases from V and 4 bases from J; bases unmatched to any gene: 8. The germline V gene has CDR1 SQVTM and CDR2 ANQGSEA. The CDR3 contains 13 residues. In DNA, the CDR3 is TGCAGCGCTGCAGACAGGGCCCCAGATACGCAGTATTTT. This encodes CSAADRAPDTQYF.

This clonotype has ten or more counts. The V and J genes are TRBV20-1 and TRBJ2-1; TRBD2 agrees at 11 bases. The ends lost 6 bases at V and 6 bases at J; junction bases unmatched: 7. The CDR3 contains 14 residues. CDR1 DFQATT and CDR2 SNEGSKA come from the germline V gene (reference sequence). CDR3 residues: CSAFTGTSGNEQFF. CDR3 sequence (DNA): TGCAGTGCCTTTACCGGGACTAGCGGCAATGAGCAGTTCTTC.

This clonotype was counted a few times. V and J are TRBV3-1 and TRBJ1-2; D remains ambiguous. The germline gives CDR1 LGHDT, CDR2 YNNKEL (reference sequence). This CDR3 has 16 amino acids. Deletions cut 1 base from V and 4 bases from J, with 16 bases between. Here the CDR3 DNA reads TGTGCCAGCAGCCAAGGCCCGTCAGGTTGGGGCTATGGCTACACCTTC. This codes for CASSQGPSGWGYGYTF.